The T cell receptor (beta chain) described here comes from a study of blood T cell repertoires in COVID-19. Overall study: Samples representing acute and convalescent COVID-19 were sourced from the United States, Italy and Spain. Sources were T cells, B-cell-depleted T cells, or PBMCs; the material itself was cDNA or gDNA.

Participants reported their clinical history, and cohort assignment relied on those reports. Under the authors' procedure: The authors estimated nucleated cell counts from reference gene primer amplification. The assay was immunoSEQ multiplex PCR, and TCRdb's table has in-frame clones only and misses some. The V and J calls and clone size come from that table; D and trimming were worked out from the DNA. The sample has some 400,000 clones; just over 90% are singletons. CDR3 length equals 16 residues. Germline V lookup: CDR1 MNHEY, CDR2 SMNVEV (reference sequence). Trimming left V 2 bases short and J 0 bases short, with 11 bases between.

The V gene is TRBV27, the J gene TRBJ1-3; D ambiguous. The TCR was taken from a woman between 35 and 50 years old who had been exposed to COVID-19. Sequenced: PBMCs or T cells enriched from blood (not recorded which). The CDR3 here is CASSLKVETSGNTIYF. The DNA of the CDR3 is TGTGCCAGCAGTTTAAAGGTGGAGACCTCTGGAAACACCATATATTTT.